This is a list of T cell receptor beta chains from one sample in a study of blood T cell repertoires in COVID-19. The method was immunoSEQ multiplex PCR; TCRdb's version includes in-frame clones alone and lacks a portion of them. The sample carries approximately 110,000 clones, around 82% recorded once. The sequenced material came from peripheral blood. All receptors come from a human donor in a cohort sampled during active or convalescent COVID-19. Both conserved end residues are part of each CDR3.

V gene: TRBV18
J gene: TRBJ2-2
CDR3 protein: CASSPWTSGDTGELFF

V gene: TRBV5-6
J gene: TRBJ2-1
CDR3 protein: CASTGYNEQFF

V gene: TRBV6-6
J gene: TRBJ1-1
CDR3 protein: CASSYTGGTEAFF

V gene: TRBV4-3
J gene: TRBJ2-5
CDR3 protein: CASSQDSGFTQYF

V gene: TRBV11-2
J gene: TRBJ2-5
CDR3 protein: CASRKTGGQETQYF

V gene: TRBV7-2
J gene: TRBJ2-3
CDR3 protein: CASSPVLAVSTDTQYF

V gene: TRBV3-1/TRBV3-2
J gene: TRBJ1-5
CDR3 protein: CASSQDLVQPQHF

V gene: TRBV6-2/TRBV6-3
J gene: TRBJ2-7
CDR3 protein: CASSSLLAGAYEQYF

V gene: TRBV5-1
J gene: TRBJ2-2
CDR3 protein: CASSLGLRTGELFF

V gene: TRBV19
J gene: TRBJ1-2
CDR3 protein: CASSANPAQGFLGYTF

V gene: TRBV9
J gene: TRBJ2-1
CDR3 protein: CASSVQGWDEQFF

V gene: TRBV19
J gene: TRBJ1-5
CDR3 protein: CASSIGSQPQHF

V gene: TRBV18
J gene: TRBJ1-3
CDR3 protein: CASSQALNPGNTIYF

V gene: TRBV27
J gene: TRBJ1-2
CDR3 protein: CASSLSLSTANYGYTF

V gene: TRBV14
J gene: TRBJ2-5
CDR3 protein: CASSQGGVRATQYF

V gene: TRBV19
J gene: TRBJ1-3
CDR3 protein: CASSTTTFSGNTIYF

V gene: TRBV4-2
J gene: TRBJ2-7
CDR3 protein: CASSQTRDRRLEQYF

V gene: TRBV6-5
J gene: TRBJ1-2
CDR3 protein: CASSSRTGADGYTF

V gene: TRBV9
J gene: TRBJ1-6
CDR3 protein: CASSVEGRGAYSSPLHF

V gene: TRBV18
J gene: TRBJ2-4
CDR3 protein: CASSPAGPGSPYF

V gene: TRBV19
J gene: TRBJ2-7
CDR3 protein: CASSIDRRGEQYF

V gene: TRBV24-1
J gene: TRBJ1-6
CDR3 protein: CATSVIRERDSPLHF

V gene: TRBV6-5
J gene: TRBJ2-7
CDR3 protein: CASSYPRGSGDYEQYF

V gene: TRBV7-9
J gene: TRBJ1-1
CDR3 protein: CASSLGQGVSLNTEAFF

V gene: TRBV27
J gene: TRBJ2-7
CDR3 protein: CASSDTGFNYEQYF

V gene: TRBV7-8
J gene: TRBJ1-1
CDR3 protein: CASSSPILGTATEAFF

V gene: TRBV27
J gene: TRBJ1-2
CDR3 protein: CASTPNAYNYGYTF

V gene: TRBV28
J gene: TRBJ1-6
CDR3 protein: CASSSSTGVNSPLHF

V gene: TRBV5-4
J gene: TRBJ2-2
CDR3 protein: CASSPGTSVGELFF

V gene: TRBV19
J gene: TRBJ1-5
CDR3 protein: CASSILRADQPQHF

V gene: TRBV4-3
J gene: TRBJ1-1
CDR3 protein: CASSQDRGRRNTEAFF

V gene: TRBV10-1
J gene: TRBJ2-1
CDR3 protein: CASSDPGDGGVYNEQFF

V gene: TRBV11-2
J gene: TRBJ2-7
CDR3 protein: CASSSRTGRYEQYF

V gene: TRBV11-2
J gene: TRBJ2-7
CDR3 protein: CASSSQFSGGTYEQYF

V gene: TRBV5-5
J gene: TRBJ1-6
CDR3 protein: CASSFPGGPLHF

V gene: TRBV6-5
J gene: TRBJ2-3
CDR3 protein: CASTRGGPSTDTQYF

V gene: TRBV18
J gene: TRBJ2-7
CDR3 protein: CASSPSGTYHEQYF

V gene: TRBV5-1
J gene: TRBJ2-2
CDR3 protein: CASSTYTRGTGELFF

V gene: TRBV7-8
J gene: TRBJ1-2
CDR3 protein: CASSPPGQGTGGYTF

V gene: TRBV6-5
J gene: TRBJ2-3
CDR3 protein: CASRAGVSTDTQYF

V gene: TRBV5-4
J gene: TRBJ2-2
CDR3 protein: CASRLAGALHGELFF

V gene: TRBV4-3
J gene: TRBJ2-1
CDR3 protein: CASSQALAGYNEQFF

V gene: TRBV3-1/TRBV3-2
J gene: TRBJ2-1
CDR3 protein: CASSHLGGVNEQFF

V gene: TRBV5-1
J gene: TRBJ2-3
CDR3 protein: CASSLPLAGGTSTDTQYF

V gene: TRBV18
J gene: TRBJ2-2
CDR3 protein: CASSSRGDGELFF

V gene: TRBV5-1
J gene: TRBJ2-6
CDR3 protein: CASTPRGTGPSGANVLTF